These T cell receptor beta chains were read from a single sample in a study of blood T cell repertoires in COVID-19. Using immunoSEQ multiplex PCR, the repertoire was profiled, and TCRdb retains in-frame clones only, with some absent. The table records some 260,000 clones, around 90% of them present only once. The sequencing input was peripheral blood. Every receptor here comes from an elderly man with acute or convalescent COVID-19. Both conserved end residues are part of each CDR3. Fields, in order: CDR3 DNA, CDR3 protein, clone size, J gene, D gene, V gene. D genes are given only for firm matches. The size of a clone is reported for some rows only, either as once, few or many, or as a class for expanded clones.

DNA: TGTGCCATCAGTCCGGGACAGGGTAATCAGCCCCAGCATTTT
CDR3: CAISPGQGNQPQHF
size: few
J: TRBJ1-5
D: TRBD1
V: TRBV10-3

DNA: TGTGCCAGCAGTTCCGGGGGGTCTTTTGACCGGGAGCTGTTTTTT
CDR3: CASSSGGSFDRELFF
size: NA
J: TRBJ2-2
D: TRBD2
V: TRBV6-2/TRBV6-3

DNA: TGTGCCAGCAGCTTAGCGAACCACAGGGGCAGCGAGCAGTACTTC
CDR3: CASSLANHRGSEQYF
size: NA
J: TRBJ2-7
D: TRBD1
V: TRBV7-9

DNA: TGTGCCAGCAGCGCCGCAGGGTATAATTCACCCCTCCACTTT
CDR3: CASSAAGYNSPLHF
size: once
J: TRBJ1-6
D: NA
V: TRBV9

DNA: TGTGCCAGCAGTTACTCTTCTGGGGGGAACCAAGAGACCCAGTACTTC
CDR3: CASSYSSGGNQETQYF
size: NA
J: TRBJ2-5
D: NA
V: TRBV6-6

DNA: TGCGCCAGCAGCTTCAGTGGACAGAAGAACACTGAAGCTTTCTTT
CDR3: CASSFSGQKNTEAFF
size: NA
J: TRBJ1-1
D: NA
V: TRBV5-1

DNA: TGTGCCAGTAGCCTCTCCGTGGGACAGGGGGATGAAAAACTGTTTTTT
CDR3: CASSLSVGQGDEKLFF
size: NA
J: TRBJ1-4
D: TRBD1
V: TRBV19

DNA: TGTGCCAGCAGCTTAGGATACGCGGAGACCCAGTACTTC
CDR3: CASSLGYAETQYF
size: NA
J: TRBJ2-5
D: NA
V: TRBV7-9

DNA: TGTGCTATCACCACCGGACAAGTTGGAGCTTTCTTT
CDR3: CAITTGQVGAFF
size: NA
J: TRBJ1-1
D: NA
V: TRBV12-5

DNA: TGTGCCAGCAGTTACTCACGTGGACTAGCGGGGTACCAAGAGACCCAGTACTTC
CDR3: CASSYSRGLAGYQETQYF
size: NA
J: TRBJ2-5
D: TRBD2
V: TRBV6-2/TRBV6-3

DNA: TGTGCCAGCAGCTTGGACGGAGCACCCAACACCGGGGAGCTGTTTTTT
CDR3: CASSLDGAPNTGELFF
size: NA
J: TRBJ2-2
D: NA
V: TRBV5-5

DNA: TGTGCCAGCAGTTTCGGGACAGGGTCTGAAGCTTTCTTT
CDR3: CASSFGTGSEAFF
size: NA
J: TRBJ1-1
D: TRBD1
V: TRBV27

DNA: TGTGCTAGTGTCCCGGACTCCATCTCTGGAAACACCATATATTTT
CDR3: CASVPDSISGNTIYF
size: NA
J: TRBJ1-3
D: NA
V: TRBV12-5

DNA: TGCGCCAGCAAGGGGGAGACAGCGAATTCACCCCTCCACTTT
CDR3: CASKGETANSPLHF
size: NA
J: TRBJ1-6
D: NA
V: TRBV5-1

DNA: TGCGCCAGCAGCAGGACCGGGACAGGGTCTCTGAACACTGAAGCTTTCTTT
CDR3: CASSRTGTGSLNTEAFF
size: NA
J: TRBJ1-1
D: TRBD1
V: TRBV5-1

DNA: TGCGCCAGCAGCCCCTGGACAGGTACGAACACCGGGGAGCTGTTTTTT
CDR3: CASSPWTGTNTGELFF
size: once
J: TRBJ2-2
D: TRBD1
V: TRBV4-1

DNA: TGTGCCAGCAGCTTAGAGCCAGGGCTAATGAACACTGAAGCTTTCTTT
CDR3: CASSLEPGLMNTEAFF
size: NA
J: TRBJ1-1
D: NA
V: TRBV7-9

DNA: TGTGCCAGCAGCCCAACAGGGGATGAAGAGACCCAGTACTTC
CDR3: CASSPTGDEETQYF
size: NA
J: TRBJ2-5
D: TRBD1
V: TRBV7-9

DNA: TGTGCCAGCAGCTTAGGGGACAGGAGGAACACTGAAGCTTTCTTT
CDR3: CASSLGDRRNTEAFF
size: NA
J: TRBJ1-1
D: TRBD1
V: TRBV7-2

DNA: TGTGCCAGCTCTCTTTCAGGGGACGAGCAGTACTTC
CDR3: CASSLSGDEQYF
size: NA
J: TRBJ2-7
D: NA
V: TRBV18

DNA: TGTGCCATCAGTTCCGGGACAGGGGCGGGAAATGAGCAGTTCTTC
CDR3: CAISSGTGAGNEQFF
size: few
J: TRBJ2-1
D: TRBD1
V: TRBV10-3

DNA: TGTGCCAGCTCACCATCAGGACAGGATCAGCCCCAGCATTTT
CDR3: CASSPSGQDQPQHF
size: NA
J: TRBJ1-5
D: TRBD1
V: TRBV18

DNA: TGTGCCAGCAGCCCCAGGGACAGAGCCTACGAGCAGTACTTC
CDR3: CASSPRDRAYEQYF
size: NA
J: TRBJ2-7
D: TRBD1
V: TRBV3-1/TRBV3-2

DNA: TGTGCCAGCCGGGACAGTACCGAGTGGGAGACCCAGTACTTC
CDR3: CASRDSTEWETQYF
size: NA
J: TRBJ2-5
D: TRBD1
V: TRBV6-5

DNA: TGTGCCAGCAGCTCGACGCAAATGACAGATAGCTCCTACAATGAGCAGTTCTTC
CDR3: CASSSTQMTDSSYNEQFF
size: NA
J: TRBJ2-1
D: NA
V: TRBV7-9

DNA: TGCAGCGTTGAATTGCCAGGGAACCAGCCCCAGCATTTT
CDR3: CSVELPGNQPQHF
size: NA
J: TRBJ1-5
D: NA
V: TRBV29-1

DNA: TGCGCCAGCAGCCTTGGTGGGACTGCAGAGACCCAGTACTTC
CDR3: CASSLGGTAETQYF
size: few
J: TRBJ2-5
D: NA
V: TRBV5-1

DNA: TGTGCCAGCAGTTACTCGACACAGGGGAGTGTTGTGTACTTC
CDR3: CASSYSTQGSVVYF
size: NA
J: TRBJ2-4
D: TRBD1
V: TRBV6-5

DNA: TGTGCCAGCAGCGGAGTAGCGGGGACTAATGAAAAACTGTTTTTT
CDR3: CASSGVAGTNEKLFF
size: NA
J: TRBJ1-4
D: NA
V: TRBV9

DNA: TGTGCCAGCAGTTTAAATGCTCACAACAATGAGCAGTTCTTC
CDR3: CASSLNAHNNEQFF
size: NA
J: TRBJ2-1
D: NA
V: TRBV28

DNA: TGTGCCAGCAACAGACAGGGGGCAGGCGGGGAGCTGTTTTTT
CDR3: CASNRQGAGGELFF
size: NA
J: TRBJ2-2
D: TRBD1
V: TRBV6-5

DNA: TGCGCCAGCGATCCGGGATTTCAGACAGATACGCAGTATTTT
CDR3: CASDPGFQTDTQYF
size: once
J: TRBJ2-3
D: NA
V: TRBV5-1

DNA: TGCGCCAGCAGCTTGGACTCCCATGAGCAGTTCTTC
CDR3: CASSLDSHEQFF
size: NA
J: TRBJ2-1
D: NA
V: TRBV5-1

DNA: TGTGCCAGCAGCCCCCGGACAGCTAGCAATCAGCCCCAGCATTTT
CDR3: CASSPRTASNQPQHF
size: NA
J: TRBJ1-5
D: NA
V: TRBV7-8

DNA: TGTGCCAGTAGGTTGAGTTCCAACACAGATACGCAGTATTTT
CDR3: CASRLSSNTDTQYF
size: once
J: TRBJ2-3
D: NA
V: TRBV19

DNA: TGTGCCAGTAGTATGCAGGTAAATCGACCTACGCAGTATTTT
CDR3: CASSMQVNRPTQYF
size: once
J: TRBJ2-3
D: NA
V: TRBV19

DNA: TGTGCCAGCAGCCCCCGGGACAGGGTAAACAATCAGCCCCAGCATTTT
CDR3: CASSPRDRVNNQPQHF
size: few
J: TRBJ1-5
D: TRBD1
V: TRBV3-1/TRBV3-2

DNA: TGTGCCAGCAGTCCGGGAGATAACTATGGCTACACCTTC
CDR3: CASSPGDNYGYTF
size: NA
J: TRBJ1-2
D: NA
V: TRBV3-1/TRBV3-2

DNA: TGTGCCAGCAGTTTCGTAACCGACAGGCCGGGTGAAAAACTGTTTTTT
CDR3: CASSFVTDRPGEKLFF
size: once
J: TRBJ1-4
D: NA
V: TRBV27

DNA: TGTGCCAGCAGTTACTCGAGAGGGACAGCGGGCAGTGGCTACACCTTC
CDR3: CASSYSRGTAGSGYTF
size: NA
J: TRBJ1-2
D: TRBD1
V: TRBV6-2/TRBV6-3

DNA: TGTGCCAGCAGCTTAACGAATACAGCGGGACAGGGGGTAAAGCAGTTCTTC
CDR3: CASSLTNTAGQGVKQFF
size: NA
J: TRBJ2-1
D: TRBD1
V: TRBV7-3

DNA: TGTGCCAGCAGTTTTGGTACTAGCGGGGGGAGGTACAATGAGCAGTTCTTC
CDR3: CASSFGTSGGRYNEQFF
size: once
J: TRBJ2-1
D: TRBD2
V: TRBV27

DNA: TGTGCCAGCAGCTTATGGGCGGGAGGGAGCACAGATACGCAGTATTTT
CDR3: CASSLWAGGSTDTQYF
size: NA
J: TRBJ2-3
D: TRBD2
V: TRBV7-6